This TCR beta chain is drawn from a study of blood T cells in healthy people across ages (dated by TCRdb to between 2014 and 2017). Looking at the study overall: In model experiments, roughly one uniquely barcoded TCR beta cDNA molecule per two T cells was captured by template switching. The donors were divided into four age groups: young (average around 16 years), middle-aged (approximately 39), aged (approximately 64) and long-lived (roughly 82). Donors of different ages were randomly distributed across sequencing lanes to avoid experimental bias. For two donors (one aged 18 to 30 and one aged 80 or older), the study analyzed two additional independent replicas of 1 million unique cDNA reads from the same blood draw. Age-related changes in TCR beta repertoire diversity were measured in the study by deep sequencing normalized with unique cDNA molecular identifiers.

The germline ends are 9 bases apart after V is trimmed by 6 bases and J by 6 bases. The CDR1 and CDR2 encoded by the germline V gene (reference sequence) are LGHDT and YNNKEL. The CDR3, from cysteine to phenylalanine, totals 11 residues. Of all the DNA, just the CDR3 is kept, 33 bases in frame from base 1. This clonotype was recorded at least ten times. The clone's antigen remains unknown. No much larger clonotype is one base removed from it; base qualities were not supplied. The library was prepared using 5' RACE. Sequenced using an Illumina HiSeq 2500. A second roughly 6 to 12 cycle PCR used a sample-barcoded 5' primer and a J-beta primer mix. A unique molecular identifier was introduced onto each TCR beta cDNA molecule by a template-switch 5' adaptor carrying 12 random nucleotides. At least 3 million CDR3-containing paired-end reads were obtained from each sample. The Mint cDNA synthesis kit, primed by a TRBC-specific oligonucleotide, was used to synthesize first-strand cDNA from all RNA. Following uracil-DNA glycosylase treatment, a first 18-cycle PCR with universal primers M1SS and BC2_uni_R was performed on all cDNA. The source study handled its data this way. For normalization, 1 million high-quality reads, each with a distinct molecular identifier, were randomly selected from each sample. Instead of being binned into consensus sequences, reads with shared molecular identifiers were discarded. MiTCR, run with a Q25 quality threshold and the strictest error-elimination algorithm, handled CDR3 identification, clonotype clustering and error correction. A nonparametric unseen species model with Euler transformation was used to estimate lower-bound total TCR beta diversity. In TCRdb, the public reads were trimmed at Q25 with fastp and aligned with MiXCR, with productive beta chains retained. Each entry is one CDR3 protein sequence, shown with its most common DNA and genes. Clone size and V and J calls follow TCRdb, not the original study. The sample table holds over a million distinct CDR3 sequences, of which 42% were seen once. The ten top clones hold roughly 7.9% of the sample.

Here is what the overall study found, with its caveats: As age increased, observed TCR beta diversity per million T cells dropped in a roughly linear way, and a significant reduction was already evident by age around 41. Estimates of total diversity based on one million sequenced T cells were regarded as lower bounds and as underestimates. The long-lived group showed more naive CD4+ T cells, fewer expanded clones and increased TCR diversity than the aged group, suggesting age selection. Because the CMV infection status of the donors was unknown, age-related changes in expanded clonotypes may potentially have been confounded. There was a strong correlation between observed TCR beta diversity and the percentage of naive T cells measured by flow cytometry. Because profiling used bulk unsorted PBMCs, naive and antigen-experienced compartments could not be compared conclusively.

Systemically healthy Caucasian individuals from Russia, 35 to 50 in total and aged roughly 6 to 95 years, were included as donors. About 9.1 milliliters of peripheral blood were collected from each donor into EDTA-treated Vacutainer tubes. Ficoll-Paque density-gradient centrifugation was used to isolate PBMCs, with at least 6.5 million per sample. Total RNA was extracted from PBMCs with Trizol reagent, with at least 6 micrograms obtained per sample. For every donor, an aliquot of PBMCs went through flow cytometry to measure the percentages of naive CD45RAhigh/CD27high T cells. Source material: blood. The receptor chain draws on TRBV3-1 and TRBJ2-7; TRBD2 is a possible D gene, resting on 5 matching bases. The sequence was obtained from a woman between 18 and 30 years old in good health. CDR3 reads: CASSQRLEQYF. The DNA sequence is TGTGCCAGCAGTCAGCGGCTCGAGCAGTACTTC.